This T cell receptor beta chain was observed in a study of vaccination effects on CD4 cells after COVID-19. The data were produced by immunoSEQ multiplex PCR, yet TCRdb's version contains in-frame clones alone and is incomplete. Of around 23,000 clones listed, about 80% are singletons. Antigen-specific CD4+ T cells were first expanded with viral peptide pools by the ViraFEST assay and only then sequenced. The culture ran for about 11 days, and then CD4+ T cells were isolated. A positive SARS-CoV-2 PCR test fell between March and December 2020. Germline CDR1 is GTSNPN and CDR2 is SVGIG (reference sequence). V trimming: 0 bases; J trimming: 7 bases; junction bases outside the gene matches: 20. The CDR3 has 18 amino acids. This clone came up once. The antigen remains unidentified.

This clonotype was obtained from a human donor who had a prior SARS-CoV-2 infection. V and J are TRBV30 and TRBJ1-2; 7 positions match TRBD1. This material consisted of CD4+ T cells from PBMCs cultured with a peptide pool, taken before COVID-19 vaccination. The CDR3 nucleotides are TGTGCCTGGAGTGTGAGGGGGCGCCGGGTGTTAACTCTAGGTGGCTACACCTTC. Its protein is CAWSVRGRRVLTLGGYTF.